The 2 T cell receptor beta chains given below trace back to one sample, sequenced in a study of shared clonotypes between healthy human individuals. Profiled with immunoSEQ multiplex PCR; TCRdb holds only in-frame clones, not every one. The sample has around 690,000 clones, about nine tenths seen once; the top ten hold 34%. Sequenced material: memory CD8+ T cells from PBMCs. Subset noted: CD45RO+ cells pooled with CCR7-negative TemRA cells. The receptor source for this set is a man aged 18 to 30 in good health. Some clones in this sample may be carry-over from other donors' samples.

This clone was seen only a few times. The rearrangement links TRBV15 to TRBJ2-7, with D perhaps matching TRBD1 (5 bases). V lost 1 base and J lost 1, with 11 bases in between. The CDR3 is 15 residues long. Germline values: CDR1 LNHNV, CDR2 YYDKDF (reference sequence). The CDR3 sequence is CATSRVGRGSYEQYF. In DNA form, the CDR3 reads TGTGCCACCAGCAGAGTCGGTAGGGGTTCCTACGAGCAGTACTTC. The variable domain in full, with the rest retrieved from reference TRBV15 and TRBJ2-7, is DAMVIQNPRYQVTQFGKPVTLSCSQTLNHNVMYWYQQKSSQAPKLLFHYYDKDFNNEADTPDNFQSRRPNTSFCFLDIRSPGLGDTAMYLCATSRVGRGSYEQYFGPGTRLTVT.

This clone was recorded once. The V gene is TRBV14, the J gene TRBJ2-5; 7 nucleotides align to TRBD1. CDR1 and CDR2 (germline): SGHDN, FVKESK. The CDR3 runs to 15 residues. The V gene end was trimmed by 3 bases and the J gene end by 5 bases; junction bases not matched to a gene: 9. Written as DNA, the CDR3 is TGTGCCAGCAGCCAGTTTAAGGGGGCAGGGGAGACCCAGTACTTC. Its protein product is CASSQFKGAGETQYF. Looking up the rest from reference TRBV14 and TRBJ2-5 gives the full variable domain: EAGVTQFPSHSVIEKGQTVTLRCDPISGHDNLYWYRRVMGKEIKFLLHFVKESKQDESGMPNNRFLAERTGGTYSTLKVQPAELEDSGVYFCASSQFKGAGETQYFGPGTRLLVL.